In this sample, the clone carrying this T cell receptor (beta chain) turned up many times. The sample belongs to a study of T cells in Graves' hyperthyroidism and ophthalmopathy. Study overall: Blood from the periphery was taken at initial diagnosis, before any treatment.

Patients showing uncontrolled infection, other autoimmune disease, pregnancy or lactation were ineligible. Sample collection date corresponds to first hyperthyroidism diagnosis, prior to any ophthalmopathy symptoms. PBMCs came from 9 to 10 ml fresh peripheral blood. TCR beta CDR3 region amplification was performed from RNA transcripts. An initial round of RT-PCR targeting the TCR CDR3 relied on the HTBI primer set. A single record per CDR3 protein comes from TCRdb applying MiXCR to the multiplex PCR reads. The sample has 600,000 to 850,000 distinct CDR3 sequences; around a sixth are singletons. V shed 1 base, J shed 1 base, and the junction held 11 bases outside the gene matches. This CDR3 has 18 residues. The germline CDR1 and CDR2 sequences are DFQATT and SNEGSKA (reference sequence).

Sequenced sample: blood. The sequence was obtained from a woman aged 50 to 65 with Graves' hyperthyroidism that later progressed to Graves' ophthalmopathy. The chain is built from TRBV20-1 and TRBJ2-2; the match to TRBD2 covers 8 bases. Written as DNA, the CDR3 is TGCAGTGCTAGAGGCCACAGCCTAGCGGGCGAGAACACCGGGGAGCTGTTTTTT. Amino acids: CSARGHSLAGENTGELFF.